A selection of T cell receptor beta chains follows, all from one sample in a study of T cell responses to AZD1222 COVID-19 vaccine. Using immunoSEQ multiplex PCR, the repertoire was profiled, and TCRdb retains in-frame clones only, with some absent. The sample includes approximately 79,000 clones, about 86% seen only once; the top ten take approximately 8%. The source was peripheral blood, collected on day 0 of AZD1222 vaccination. Receptors originate from an adult in good health. The CDR3 runs from the conserved cysteine through the conserved F or W. D genes are given only for firm matches. Size tells how often a clone was seen (once, few, many) or the class of an expanded clone, and some rows leave it out.

d_call: TRBD2; clone_size: few; j_call: TRBJ2-7; v_call: TRBV28; cdr3_aa: CASSPPGMGGLSEQYF; cdr3_nt: TGTGCCAGCAGCCCCCCCGGGATGGGAGGGCTTAGCGAGCAGTACTTC
d_call: -; clone_size: -; j_call: TRBJ2-1; v_call: TRBV28; cdr3_aa: CASRPGTPTVQQFF; cdr3_nt: TGTGCCAGCAGGCCGGGGACACCGACGGTTCAGCAGTTCTTC
d_call: -; clone_size: -; j_call: TRBJ1-2; v_call: TRBV6-5; cdr3_aa: CASSYSKGPGTGYTF; cdr3_nt: TGTGCCAGCAGTTACTCGAAAGGCCCAGGGACCGGCTACACCTTC
d_call: -; clone_size: -; j_call: TRBJ2-6; v_call: TRBV7-2; cdr3_aa: CASSATLSGANVLTF; cdr3_nt: TGTGCCAGCAGCGCAACCCTCTCTGGGGCCAACGTCTTGACTTTC
d_call: TRBD2; clone_size: -; j_call: TRBJ2-5; v_call: TRBV24-1; cdr3_aa: CATSSLAGAGETQYF; cdr3_nt: TGTGCCACCAGTTCCCTGGCGGGAGCCGGAGAGACCCAGTACTTC
d_call: -; clone_size: -; j_call: TRBJ1-2; v_call: TRBV4-2; cdr3_aa: CASSQGEGANYGYTF; cdr3_nt: TGTGCCAGCAGCCAAGGGGAGGGGGCTAACTATGGCTACACCTTC
d_call: TRBD2; clone_size: -; j_call: TRBJ2-3; v_call: TRBV24-1; cdr3_aa: CATSPSGSTDTQYF; cdr3_nt: TGTGCCACCAGCCCTAGCGGTAGCACAGATACGCAGTATTTT
d_call: TRBD1; clone_size: once; j_call: TRBJ2-1; v_call: TRBV5-4; cdr3_aa: CASSLRTGVDEQFF; cdr3_nt: TGTGCCAGCAGCTTGAGGACAGGGGTAGATGAGCAGTTCTTC
d_call: -; clone_size: -; j_call: TRBJ1-5; v_call: TRBV27; cdr3_aa: CASSFRGEINQPQHF; cdr3_nt: TGTGCCAGCAGTTTTAGGGGGGAGATTAATCAGCCCCAGCATTTT
d_call: -; clone_size: -; j_call: TRBJ2-3; v_call: TRBV12-3/TRBV12-4; cdr3_aa: CASNLGGDTQYF; cdr3_nt: TGTGCCAGCAATCTAGGGGGAGATACGCAGTATTTT
d_call: TRBD1; clone_size: many; j_call: TRBJ2-2; v_call: TRBV5-1; cdr3_aa: CASSYTGANTGELFF; cdr3_nt: TGCGCCAGCAGCTACACAGGGGCGAACACCGGGGAGCTGTTTTTT
d_call: -; clone_size: -; j_call: TRBJ1-5; v_call: TRBV27; cdr3_aa: CASSFRGGRGNQPQHF; cdr3_nt: TGTGCCAGCAGTTTTCGGGGCGGCAGAGGCAATCAGCCCCAGCATTTT
d_call: -; clone_size: -; j_call: TRBJ2-3; v_call: TRBV28; cdr3_aa: CASSLTPSTDTQYF; cdr3_nt: TGTGCCAGCAGTTTAACACCTAGCACAGATACGCAGTATTTT
d_call: -; clone_size: -; j_call: TRBJ2-3; v_call: TRBV7-3; cdr3_aa: CASSPGTSRADTQYF; cdr3_nt: TGTGCCAGCAGCCCCGGGACTTCGAGGGCAGATACGCAGTATTTT
d_call: -; clone_size: -; j_call: TRBJ1-2; v_call: TRBV25-1; cdr3_aa: CASSEYGGGGNYGYTF; cdr3_nt: TGTGCCAGCAGTGAATATGGAGGAGGGGGTAACTATGGCTACACCTTC
d_call: -; clone_size: -; j_call: TRBJ2-7; v_call: TRBV19; cdr3_aa: CASSILPLQGTYEQYF; cdr3_nt: TGTGCCAGTAGTATCCTTCCTCTACAGGGCACCTACGAGCAGTACTTC